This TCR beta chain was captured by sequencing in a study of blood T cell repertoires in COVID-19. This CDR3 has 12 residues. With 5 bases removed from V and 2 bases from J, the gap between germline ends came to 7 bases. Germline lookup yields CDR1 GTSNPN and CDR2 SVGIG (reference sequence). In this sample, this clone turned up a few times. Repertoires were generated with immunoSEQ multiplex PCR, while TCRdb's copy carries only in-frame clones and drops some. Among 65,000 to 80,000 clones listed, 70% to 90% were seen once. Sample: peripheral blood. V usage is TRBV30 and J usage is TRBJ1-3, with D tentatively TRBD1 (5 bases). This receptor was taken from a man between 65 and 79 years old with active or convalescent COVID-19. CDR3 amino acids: CAWGTAGNTIYF. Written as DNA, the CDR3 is TGTGCCTGGGGGACTGCTGGAAACACCATATATTTT.